Sequencing of this TCR beta chain was carried out in a study of OX40 agonist ivuxolimab in advanced cancers. The CDR3 loop spans 14 amino acids. The V and J ends lost 6 bases and 0 bases respectively, with 11 bases between them. Germline V gives CDR1 MNHNY, CDR2 SVGAGI (reference sequence). The repertoire was sequenced with immunoSEQ multiplex PCR; TCRdb's copy has only in-frame clones and lacks some. The sample gives about 49,000 clones, around 94% of which show up once; 8% to 13% is in the top ten. The J gene is TRBJ1-1, the V gene TRBV6-6; D is perhaps TRBD1 (6 bases). Material: CD4+ or CD8+ T cells sorted from blood, obtained in a trial of the OX40 agonist ivuxolimab. The clonotype originates from an adult with an advanced solid tumor such as melanoma, head and neck, liver or kidney cancer. Written as DNA, the CDR3 is TGTGCCAGCAGGCCCCCAGGGGTGAACACTGAAGCTTTCTTT. Translated, it gives CASRPPGVNTEAFF.